This TCR beta chain was recovered during a study of CD8+ T cells in alopecia areata. Treatment here: oral pan-JAK inhibitor, 5-10 mg twice daily. The authors extracted RNA and reverse transcribed it into cDNA as the sequencing template. Repertoires were generated with immunoSEQ multiplex PCR, while TCRdb's copy carries only in-frame clones and drops some. The sample lists about 190,000 clones; roughly three fifths were seen once. The clonotype was recovered from a human donor with alopecia areata. This sample comprised CD4+ T cells sorted from blood, obtained around week 50, from a patient treated with tofacitinib.

CDR3 region: CASSTNRAAGTEAFF. In nucleotides, the CDR3 is TGTGCCAGTAGTACCAACAGGGCCGCGGGCACTGAAGCTTTCTTT. This chain links TRBV19 with TRBJ1-1; perhaps TRBD1 as D (6 bases). This CDR3 is 15 amino acids long. The V gene's germline CDR1 is LNHDA and CDR2 SQIVND (reference sequence). Trimming removed 4 bases at V and 4 bases at J, with 16 bases between.